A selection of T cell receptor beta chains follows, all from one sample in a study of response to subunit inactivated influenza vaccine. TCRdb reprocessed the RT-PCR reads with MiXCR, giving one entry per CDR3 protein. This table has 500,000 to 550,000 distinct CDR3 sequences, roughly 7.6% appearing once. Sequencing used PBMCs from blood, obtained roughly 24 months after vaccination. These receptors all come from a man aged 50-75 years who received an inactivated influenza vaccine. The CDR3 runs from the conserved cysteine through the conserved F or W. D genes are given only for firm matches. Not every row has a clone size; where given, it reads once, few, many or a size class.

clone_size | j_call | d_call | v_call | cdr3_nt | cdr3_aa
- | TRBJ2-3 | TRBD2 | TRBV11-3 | TGTGCCAGCAGCCTGAGCGGGGGCCTACATCAAGATACGCAGTATTTT | CASSLSGGLHQDTQYF
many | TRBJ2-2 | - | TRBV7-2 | TGTGCCAGCAGCTTTCAGGGGACTACCTCCGGGGAGCTGTTTTTT | CASSFQGTTSGELFF
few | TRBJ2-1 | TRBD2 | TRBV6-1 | TGTGCCAGCAGAACCGGGACTAGCGGGAGGGCCGTGGAGTTCTTC | CASRTGTSGRAVEFF
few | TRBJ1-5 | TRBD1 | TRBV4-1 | TGCGCCAGCAGCCAAGCCCCAACAGGGGCCGGTCAGCCCCAGCATTTT | CASSQAPTGAGQPQHF
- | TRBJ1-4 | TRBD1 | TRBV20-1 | TGCAGTGCCAGCGGGACAGCCACCGCGAGTAATGAAAAACTGTTTTTT | CSASGTATASNEKLFF
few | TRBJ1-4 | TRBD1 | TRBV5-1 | TGCGCCAGCAGCTTGGTTACAGGGGGCGGTGAAAAACTGTTTTTT | CASSLVTGGGEKLFF
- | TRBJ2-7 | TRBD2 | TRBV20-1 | TGCAGTGCCCAGATGTGGGAGCGGGGGGGCTACGAGCAGTACTTC | CSAQMWERGGYEQYF
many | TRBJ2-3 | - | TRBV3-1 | TGTGCCAGCAGCCAAGATCCAGGCGACACAGATACGCAGTATTTT | CASSQDPGDTDTQYF
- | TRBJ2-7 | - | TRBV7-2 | TGTGCCAGCAGCCTATCCGCAGGTTCCTACGAGCAGTACTTC | CASSLSAGSYEQYF
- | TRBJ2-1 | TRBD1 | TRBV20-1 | TGCAGCGCTCTTCAGGTGGGACAGGGGGCTTGGAATGAGCAGTTCTTC | CSALQVGQGAWNEQFF
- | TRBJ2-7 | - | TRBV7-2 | TGTGCCAGCAGCCCCCAATCAGGGAACCCAACCTACGAGCAGTACTTC | CASSPQSGNPTYEQYF
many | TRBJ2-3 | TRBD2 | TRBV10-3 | TGTGCCATCAGGCCGCGGGGGGGAACAGATACGCAGTATTTT | CAIRPRGGTDTQYF
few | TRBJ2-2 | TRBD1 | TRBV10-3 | TGTGCCATCAGTGATCCCAGGGGGCGGATTAACACCGGGGAGCTGTTTTTT | CAISDPRGRINTGELFF
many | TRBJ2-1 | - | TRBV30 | TGTGCCTGGAGCGGCGGGCCTAGCTCCTACAATGAGCAGTTCTTC | CAWSGGPSSYNEQFF
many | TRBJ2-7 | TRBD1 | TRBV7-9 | TGTGCCAGCAGCTTAGGAGGTGTCAGGGGGCTTTCCTACGAGCAGTACTTC | CASSLGGVRGLSYEQYF
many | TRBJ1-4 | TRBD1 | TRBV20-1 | TGCAGTGCTAGAGATACAGGGACAGGAGGAGAAAAACTGTTTTTT | CSARDTGTGGEKLFF
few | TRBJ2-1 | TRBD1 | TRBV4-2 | TGTGCCAGCAGCCAAGTCATTGGGACAGGGGGAACCAATGAGCAGTTCTTC | CASSQVIGTGGTNEQFF
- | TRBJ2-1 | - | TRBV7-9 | TGTGCCAGCAGCTTATTGGTAAATGAGCAGTTCTTC | CASSLLVNEQFF
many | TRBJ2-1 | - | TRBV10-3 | TGTGCCATCAGGAAGACGGAATCCAATGAGCAGTTCTTC | CAIRKTESNEQFF
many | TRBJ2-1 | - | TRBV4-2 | TGTGCCAGCAGCCAAGAAAAGGGAGCAAATGAGCAGTTCTTC | CASSQEKGANEQFF
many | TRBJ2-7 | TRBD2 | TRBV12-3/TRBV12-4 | TGTGCCAGCCGGACTAGCGGGACTTACGAGCAGTACTTC | CASRTSGTYEQYF
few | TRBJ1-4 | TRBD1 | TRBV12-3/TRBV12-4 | TGTGCCAGCAGTTTACGACAGGGGGACGAAAAACTGTTTTTT | CASSLRQGDEKLFF
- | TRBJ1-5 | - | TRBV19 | TGTGCCAGTAGTATATATGAGTTCGGCTATCAGCCCCAGCATTTT | CASSIYEFGYQPQHF
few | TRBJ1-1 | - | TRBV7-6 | TGTGCCAGCAGCTTAATTACTCTGAACACTGAAGCTTTCTTT | CASSLITLNTEAFF
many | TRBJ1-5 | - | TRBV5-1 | TGCGCCAGCAGTCTCGACCTGAATCAGCCCCAGCATTTT | CASSLDLNQPQHF
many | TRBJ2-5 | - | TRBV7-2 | TGTGCCAGCAGCTTAGTTCCGATCCGGGAGACCCAGTACTTC | CASSLVPIRETQYF
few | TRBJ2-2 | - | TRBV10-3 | TGTGCCATCGCGGGGAACACCGGGGAGCTGTTTTTT | CAIAGNTGELFF
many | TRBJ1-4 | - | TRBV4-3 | TGCGCCAGCAGCCAAGATCTCGGCGTCAGGGTGGAAAAACTGTTTTTT | CASSQDLGVRVEKLFF
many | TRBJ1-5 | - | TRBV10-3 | TGTGCCATCAGTGAGGGCGGAGATCGCAATCAGCCCCAGCATTTT | CAISEGGDRNQPQHF
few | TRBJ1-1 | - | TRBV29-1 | TGCAGCGTTGAAGGCGGCAAGAACACTGAAGCTTTCTTT | CSVEGGKNTEAFF
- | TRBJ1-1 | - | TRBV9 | TGTGCCAGCAGCTCCGATGGAGGGGTGAACACTGAAGCTTTCTTT | CASSSDGGVNTEAFF
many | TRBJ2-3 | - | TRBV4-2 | TGTGCCAGCAGCCAAAGCAGCACAGATACGCAGTATTTT | CASSQSSTDTQYF
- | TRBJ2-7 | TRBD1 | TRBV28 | TGTGCCAGCAGCTACGGGACAGGGTGGTACTTC | CASSYGTGWYF
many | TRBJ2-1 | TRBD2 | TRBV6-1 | TGTGCCAGCGGGACTAGCGGGAGTAGGGGACGCAATGAGCAGTTCTTC | CASGTSGSRGRNEQFF
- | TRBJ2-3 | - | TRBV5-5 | TGTGCCAGCAGCTTGGACAGGGCGTACACAGATACGCAGTATTTT | CASSLDRAYTDTQYF
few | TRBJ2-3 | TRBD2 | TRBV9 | TGTGCCAGCAGCGTCACTAGCGGGATAACAGATACGCAGTATTTT | CASSVTSGITDTQYF
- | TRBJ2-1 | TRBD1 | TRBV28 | TGTGCCAGCAGTTCGGCGGGACAGGGGACCTACAATGAGCAGTTCTTC | CASSSAGQGTYNEQFF
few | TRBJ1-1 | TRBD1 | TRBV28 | TGTGCCAGCAGTTCCGAGGGACAGGGTAAACTTCGTGGGGCTTTCTTT | CASSSEGQGKLRGAFF
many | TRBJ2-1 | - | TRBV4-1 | TGCGCCAGCAGCCAAGATCCGGGGTTGTCCTACAATGAGCAGTTCTTC | CASSQDPGLSYNEQFF
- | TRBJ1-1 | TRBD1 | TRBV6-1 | TGTGCCAGCAACGGGGTGGGCGGGACAGGTGAAGCTTTCTTT | CASNGVGGTGEAFF
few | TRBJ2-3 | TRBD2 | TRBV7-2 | TGTGCCAGCAGCACCCTAGCGGGAGAGTTAGATACGCAGTATTTT | CASSTLAGELDTQYF
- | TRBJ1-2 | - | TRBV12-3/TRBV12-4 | TGTGCCAGCAGCCGACACCTAAACTATGGCTACACCTTC | CASSRHLNYGYTF
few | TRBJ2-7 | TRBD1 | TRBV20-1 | TGCAGTGCTAGTACCCTCCCGGGACAGAGCTCCTACGAGCAGTACTTC | CSASTLPGQSSYEQYF
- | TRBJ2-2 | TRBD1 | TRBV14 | TGTGCCAGCAGCCAACCCCGGACAGGGAAGTTTGGGACCGGGGAGCTGTTTTTT | CASSQPRTGKFGTGELFF
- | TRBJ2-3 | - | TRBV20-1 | TGCAGTGCACAGAAGTTTAGCACAGATACGCAGTATTTT | CSAQKFSTDTQYF
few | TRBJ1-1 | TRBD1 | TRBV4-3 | TGCGCCAGCAGCGACAGGGGGGCCACTGAAGCTTTCTTT | CASSDRGATEAFF
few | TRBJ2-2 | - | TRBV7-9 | TGTGCCAGCAGCTTAGCGTTGGGGGACACCGGGGAGCTGTTTTTT | CASSLALGDTGELFF
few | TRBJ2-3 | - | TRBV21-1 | TGTGCCAGCAGCTCCTACCAGGGGAGCACAGATACGCAGTATTTT | CASSSYQGSTDTQYF
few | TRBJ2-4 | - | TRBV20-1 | TGCAGTGCCATAAAGACAGGCCTAATAGCCAAAAACATTCAGTACTTC | CSAIKTGLIAKNIQYF
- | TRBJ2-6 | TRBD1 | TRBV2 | TGTGCCAGCAGTGAAACAGGGGGCGTCTGGGCCAACGTCCTGACTTTC | CASSETGGVWANVLTF
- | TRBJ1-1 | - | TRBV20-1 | TGCAGTGCTAGGTACAGTTTTAACACTGAAGCTTTCTTT | CSARYSFNTEAFF
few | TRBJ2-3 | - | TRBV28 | TGTGCCAGCAGCGTTTTGGGTAATACGCAGTATTTT | CASSVLGNTQYF
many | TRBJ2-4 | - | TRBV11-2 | TGTGCCAGCAGCTTAAACGTGGATAACATTCAGTACTTC | CASSLNVDNIQYF